The rows below give T cell receptor beta chains drawn from one sample of a study of blood T cell repertoires in COVID-19. Using immunoSEQ multiplex PCR, the repertoire was profiled, and TCRdb retains in-frame clones only, with some absent. The sample holds fewer than 250,000 clones; 83% are singletons and the top ten take approximately 5.7%. Source material: peripheral blood. The receptors originated from a human donor in a cohort sampled during active COVID-19. The CDR3 runs from the conserved cysteine through the conserved F or W. D genes are given only for firm matches. Only some rows state a clone size, as once, few, many or a class for expanded clones.

cdr3_nt: TGTGCCAGCAGTTTAGGAGGACAGGGAGATCAGCCCCAGCATTTT
cdr3_aa: CASSLGGQGDQPQHF
clone_size: few
d_call: TRBD1
v_call: TRBV28
j_call: TRBJ1-5

cdr3_nt: TGTGCCAGCAGTTACTCGAAATTGGGGGGTAAAACCTTC
cdr3_aa: CASSYSKLGGKTF
clone_size: .
d_call: .
v_call: TRBV6-5
j_call: TRBJ1-2

cdr3_nt: TGCGCCAGCAGCTTGGCCCCGGGGAGCAATCAGCCCCAGCATTTT
cdr3_aa: CASSLAPGSNQPQHF
clone_size: few
d_call: .
v_call: TRBV5-1
j_call: TRBJ1-5

cdr3_nt: TGTGCCAGCAGCCTCGGGATACCCCAAGAGACCCAGTACTTC
cdr3_aa: CASSLGIPQETQYF
clone_size: .
d_call: .
v_call: TRBV3-1/TRBV3-2
j_call: TRBJ2-5

cdr3_nt: TGTGCCAGCAGCCCGCGGACAGCTGGAAACACCATATATTTT
cdr3_aa: CASSPRTAGNTIYF
clone_size: .
d_call: .
v_call: TRBV11-1
j_call: TRBJ1-3

cdr3_nt: TGTGCCAGCAGGGTGACAGGGGCCGGGGAGCTGTTTTTT
cdr3_aa: CASRVTGAGELFF
clone_size: .
d_call: TRBD1
v_call: TRBV28
j_call: TRBJ2-2

cdr3_nt: TGTGCCAGTAGACAGACGAACACCGGGGAGCTGTTTTTT
cdr3_aa: CASRQTNTGELFF
clone_size: once
d_call: .
v_call: TRBV19
j_call: TRBJ2-2

cdr3_nt: TGTGCCAGCAGCCAGGCTAGTACCGGGGAGCTGTTTTTT
cdr3_aa: CASSQASTGELFF
clone_size: .
d_call: .
v_call: TRBV14
j_call: TRBJ2-2

cdr3_nt: TGTGCCAGCAGCTCGGGGGGGAACTATGGCTACACCTTC
cdr3_aa: CASSSGGNYGYTF
clone_size: .
d_call: .
v_call: TRBV5-5
j_call: TRBJ1-2

cdr3_nt: TGTGCCAGCAGCTTAGTAAATGGCGGCGGCTCCTACAATGAGCAGTTCTTC
cdr3_aa: CASSLVNGGGSYNEQFF
clone_size: .
d_call: .
v_call: TRBV7-9
j_call: TRBJ2-1

cdr3_nt: TGTGCCAGCAGCTTAGCCCCCGGGGGGGTCAATGAAAAACTGTTTTTT
cdr3_aa: CASSLAPGGVNEKLFF
clone_size: .
d_call: .
v_call: TRBV7-2
j_call: TRBJ1-4

cdr3_nt: TGTGCCAGCAGCGTAGCAGGGGAGGGGAAAGCTTTCTTT
cdr3_aa: CASSVAGEGKAFF
clone_size: .
d_call: .
v_call: TRBV9
j_call: TRBJ1-1

cdr3_nt: TGTGCCAGCAGCCAAGAAGGCGGGACCACTAATGAAAAACTGTTTTTT
cdr3_aa: CASSQEGGTTNEKLFF
clone_size: .
d_call: .
v_call: TRBV4-2
j_call: TRBJ1-4

cdr3_nt: TGTGCCTGGAGTTTGGCTAGCGGCACAGATACGCAGTATTTT
cdr3_aa: CAWSLASGTDTQYF
clone_size: .
d_call: .
v_call: TRBV30
j_call: TRBJ2-3

cdr3_nt: TGTGCCAGCAGTTACTCAGACAGACCTAACTATGGCTACACCTTC
cdr3_aa: CASSYSDRPNYGYTF
clone_size: .
d_call: .
v_call: TRBV6-6
j_call: TRBJ1-2

cdr3_nt: TGTGCCAGCAGCTTGGTTCGGGGGGGGCTTTCCACAGATACGCAGTATTTT
cdr3_aa: CASSLVRGGLSTDTQYF
clone_size: .
d_call: TRBD2
v_call: TRBV5-4
j_call: TRBJ2-3